This is a list of T cell receptor beta chains from one sample in a study of human T cells and chemical hapten exposure. TCRdb itself ran the RACE reads through MiXCR, one entry per CDR3 protein. The sample records about 300,000 distinct CDR3 sequences, 5% to 6.5% being singletons. Here the sequenced sample was whole blood, taken in connection with sensitization to the hapten diphenylcyclopropenone (DPC). The receptors were sampled from a woman younger than 35 with alopecia areata. Some clones in this sample may be carry-over from other donors' samples. CDR3s include the opening cysteine and the closing phenylalanine or tryptophan. D genes are given only for firm matches. Some rows have no size entry. The others give once, few or many, or a class for an expanded clone.

J,size,V,D,CDR3,DNA
TRBJ2-1,many,TRBV5-6,-,CASSLGGGDEQFF,TGTGCCAGCAGCTTGGGAGGCGGGGATGAGCAGTTCTTC
TRBJ2-3,many,TRBV29-1,TRBD1,CSVTGFSDTQYF,TGCAGCGTGACAGGGTTTTCAGATACGCAGTATTTT
TRBJ2-3,many,TRBV9,-,CASSAQIFSTDTQYF,TGTGCCAGCAGCGCCCAGATATTTAGCACAGATACGCAGTATTTT
TRBJ2-1,few,TRBV4-2,TRBD1,CASSQAGGTGAYNEQFF,TGTGCCAGCAGCCAAGCGGGCGGGACAGGGGCCTACAATGAGCAGTTCTTC
TRBJ1-1,-,TRBV2,-,CASSEGLMNTEAFF,TGTGCCAGCAGTGAAGGTCTCATGAACACTGAAGCTTTCTTT
TRBJ1-2,-,TRBV6-5,-,CASSYRAHGGAPSYNYGYTF,TGTGCCAGCAGTTACCGCGCGCATGGGGGGGCCCCTTCTTATAACTATGGCTACACCTTC
TRBJ2-7,-,TRBV6-2/TRBV6-3,-,CASSTSRLEQYF,TGTGCCAGCAGTACGTCTAGGTTGGAGCAGTACTTC
TRBJ1-3,-,TRBV2,-,CASARSSDLGNTIYF,TGTGCCAGCGCCCGGTCCTCTGACCTAGGAAACACCATATATTTT
TRBJ1-4,-,TRBV28,-,CASRPITTNEKLFF,TGTGCCAGCAGGCCTATAACAACTAATGAAAAACTGTTTTTT
TRBJ2-1,few,TRBV14,-,CASSQVAGSSYNEQFF,TGTGCTAGCAGCCAAGTGGCGGGGAGCTCCTACAATGAGCAGTTCTTC
TRBJ2-7,many,TRBV12-3/TRBV12-4,-,CASSPLQGEGEQYF,TGTGCCAGCAGCCCCCTCCAGGGAGAGGGCGAGCAGTACTTC
TRBJ2-7,-,TRBV5-1,TRBD2,CASSLGTSGGLDEQYF,TGCGCCAGCAGTCTTGGGACTAGCGGGGGTCTGGACGAGCAGTACTTC
TRBJ1-4,many,TRBV20-1,-,CSAHDSNEKLFF,TGCAGTGCTCACGACAGTAATGAAAAACTGTTTTTT
TRBJ1-5,many,TRBV4-3,TRBD1,CASSQVPGGNQPQHF,TGCGCCAGCAGCCAAGTCCCAGGGGGTAATCAGCCCCAGCATTTT
TRBJ1-2,few,TRBV7-8,-,CASSLGYREGYGYTF,TGTGCCAGCAGCTTAGGGTACAGGGAGGGCTATGGCTACACCTTC
TRBJ1-4,-,TRBV20-1,-,CSARGHREKLFF,TGCAGTGCTAGAGGACATCGCGAAAAACTGTTTTTT
TRBJ2-7,many,TRBV6-1,-,CASSESRNEQYF,TGTGCCAGCAGTGAAAGTCGAAACGAGCAGTACTTC
TRBJ1-1,many,TRBV20-1,TRBD1,CSALRQGASEAFF,TGCAGTGCGCTCCGACAGGGGGCCTCTGAAGCTTTCTTT
TRBJ2-1,many,TRBV9,-,CASTRQIEDEQFF,TGTGCCAGCACTAGACAGATTGAGGATGAGCAGTTCTTC
TRBJ2-5,few,TRBV11-2,-,CASSLIPGGRPRETQYF,TGTGCCAGCAGCTTAATCCCGGGCGGACGGCCGCGAGAGACCCAGTACTTC
TRBJ1-5,-,TRBV6-2/TRBV6-3,-,CASRRHNQPQHF,TGTGCCAGCAGACGACACAATCAGCCCCAGCATTTT
TRBJ2-1,-,TRBV19,-,CASSILSYPRNEQFF,TGTGCCAGTAGTATCTTGAGCTACCCCCGAAATGAGCAGTTCTTC
TRBJ2-3,-,TRBV7-2,TRBD1,CASKDRDSPDTQYF,TGTGCCAGCAAGGACAGGGACAGTCCAGATACGCAGTATTTT
TRBJ1-1,few,TRBV10-3,TRBD1,CAARQGAGTEAFF,TGTGCCGCGAGACAGGGGGCAGGAACTGAAGCTTTCTTT
TRBJ2-5,many,TRBV6-2/TRBV6-3,TRBD2,CASTEAGQETQYF,TGTGCCAGCACCGAAGCGGGGCAAGAGACCCAGTACTTC
TRBJ1-5,many,TRBV6-2/TRBV6-3,TRBD1,CASSYTRQGNLWSNQPQHF,TGTGCCAGCAGTTACACGAGACAGGGCAACCTTTGGAGCAATCAGCCCCAGCATTTT
TRBJ2-1,many,TRBV28,TRBD2,CASSLGSAGGATGEQFF,TGTGCCAGCAGTTTGGGATCTGCCGGGGGGGCCACCGGTGAGCAGTTCTTC
TRBJ2-7,few,TRBV20-1,TRBD2,CSARAKAGGSYEQYF,TGCAGTGCTAGAGCGAAAGCGGGGGGTTCCTACGAGCAGTACTTC